The T cell receptor (beta chain) described here comes from a study of CD8+ T cells in alopecia areata. Regarding this clone: The antigen is not known. Gene names follow the mouse nomenclature. The read gets to within 4 residues of the CDR3 end, and the germline J gene fills in the rest.

The V gene end was trimmed by 4 bases and the J gene end by 0 bases; junction bases not matched to a gene: 5. Germline CDR1 reads NNHDY; CDR2 reads SYVADS. The CDR3 is made up of 16 amino acids. The study's findings and limits: TCR sharing across patients was less clear than in mice, possibly HLA-related. Scalp sample data also include resident alphabeta T cells from normal skin.

As the sequencing template, cDNA was produced by extracting RNA and reverse transcribing it. The repertoire was sequenced with immunoSEQ multiplex PCR; TCRdb's copy has only in-frame clones and lacks some. Sampling found 2,500 to 3,000 clones, none seen once. The rearrangement links TRBV13-3 to TRBJ2-2; 8 bases align to TRBD1. The source is a C3H/HeJ mouse with alopecia areata. For the strain, the MHC haplotype given is H2-k. Material for sequencing was lesional skin. The chain's CDR3 is CASSILDRANTGQLYF. The sequenced CDR3 bases are TGTGCCAGCAGTATCCTGGACAGGGCAAACACCGGG.